This T cell receptor beta chain came from a study of T cells in Graves' hyperthyroidism and ophthalmopathy. This clonotype has at least ten counts. CDR1 and CDR2 (germline): LNHNV, YYDKDF (reference sequence). This CDR3 contains 16 residues. The V gene end was trimmed by 0 bases and the J gene end by 7 bases; junction bases not matched to a gene: 9. Amplified TCR beta CDR3 regions derived from RNA transcripts. Using the HTBI primer set, a first-round RT-PCR was run on the TCR CDR3. One entry per CDR3 protein results from TCRdb running MiXCR on the multiplex PCR reads. The data show 560,000 or so distinct CDR3 sequences, around 45% seen once.

The chain is built from TRBV15 and TRBJ2-7, with 10 positions matching TRBD2. The TCR originated in a woman aged 18-29 years with Graves' hyperthyroidism. The sequenced sample was peripheral blood or thyroid tissue (not recorded which). Here the CDR3 reads CATSRDWTSGMGEQYF. DNA of the CDR3: TGTGCCACCAGCAGAGATTGGACTAGCGGAATGGGGGAGCAGTACTTC.